This T cell receptor beta chain is from a study of shared clonotypes between healthy human individuals. The protocol was immunoSEQ multiplex PCR, while the TCRdb copy is restricted to in-frame clones and leaves out a portion. The top ten clones hold roughly 0.13% of a sample with approximately 2.4 million clones, roughly 95% of them seen once. CD4+ cells underwent separation, giving CD45RA+ naive and CD45RA-negative memory subsets. Germline V gene data show CDR1 as ENHRY and CDR2 as SYGVKD. Trimming left V 2 bases short and J 0 bases short, with 8 bases between. The CDR3 loop spans 16 amino acids. The V gene is TRBV10-3, the J gene TRBJ2-6; TRBD2 might be the D (7 bases). The source is a man aged 18 to 30 in good health. Material: naive CD4+ T cells sorted from blood. Sample subset: CD45RA+ positively selected. The CDR3 loop is CAISEGGASGANVLTF. The DNA of the CDR3 is TGTGCCATCAGTGAGGGGGGGGCCTCTGGGGCCAACGTCCTGACTTTC.